This T cell receptor (beta chain) was found in a study of T cell responses to AZD1222 COVID-19 vaccine. Pooling covered second doses at about 4 or about 12 weeks. The table came from immunoSEQ multiplex PCR; TCRdb's copy has only in-frame clones and leaves some out. The sample records 150,000 to 200,000 clones, 91% being singletons. General study findings and limits: Across spike, vaccine-associated CD4 TCRs were found, dominant at 160-218 and 743-854. Most donors were white British and more were female, and clonal diversity was possibly underestimated.

The CDR3 spans 14 residues. Trimming at V came to 6 bases and at J to 6 bases, leaving 8 bases not matched to a gene. Germline V CDR1 and CDR2: ENHRY, SYGVKD. Note on this clone: Its antigen is currently unknown.

The source of this sequence is an adult who received the AZD1222 COVID-19 vaccine. The specimen was peripheral blood, collected 28 days after the second AZD1222 dose. This chain links TRBV10-3 with TRBJ1-1; 9 bases agree with TRBD1. CDR3 sequence: CAIRGGGQGPEAFF. CDR3 nucleotide sequence: TGTGCCATCAGGGGGGGAGGACAGGGGCCTGAAGCTTTCTTT.